A selection of T cell receptor beta chains follows, all from one sample in a study of blood T cell repertoires in COVID-19. Profiling relied on immunoSEQ multiplex PCR, and the TCRdb table lists in-frame clones only, not all of them. Here the sample spans some 58,000 clones, approximately 88% being singletons. The sample comprised peripheral blood. The receptors come from a human donor in a cohort sampled during active COVID-19. Both conserved end residues are part of each CDR3. A D gene is named only where the DNA matches it firmly. Clone size is stated in some rows and not others, as once, few, many or a class when expanded.

J gene	clone size	D gene	V gene	CDR3 DNA	CDR3 protein
TRBJ2-5	-	TRBD1	TRBV6-5	TGTGCCAGCAATCCATCAGGGGGTCGGGAGACCCAGTACTTC	CASNPSGGRETQYF
TRBJ2-1	-	-	TRBV5-4	TGTGCCAGCAGCTTGGTCCACTACAATGAGCAGTTCTTC	CASSLVHYNEQFF
TRBJ2-1	-	-	TRBV4-1	TGCGCCAGCAGCCAAGCGGACAGAAAAACCAATGAGCAGTTCTTC	CASSQADRKTNEQFF
TRBJ2-3	-	TRBD1	TRBV19	TGTGCCAGTAGTAGGGTACAGGGGACCACAGATACGCAGTATTTT	CASSRVQGTTDTQYF
TRBJ1-5	-	TRBD1	TRBV18	TGTGCCAGCTCACCAGGGCAGGGGGTAATTGGCAATCAGCCCCAGCATTTT	CASSPGQGVIGNQPQHF
TRBJ1-5	-	TRBD1	TRBV2	TGTGCCAGCAGTGGTACAGGGGGTACGGGCGGTCAGCCCCAGCATTTT	CASSGTGGTGGQPQHF
TRBJ1-1	-	-	TRBV2	TGTGCCAGCATTCCGGACACTAACACTGAAGCTTTCTTT	CASIPDTNTEAFF
TRBJ2-3	-	-	TRBV27	TGTGCCAGCAGTTTTCAAGGGCGGGGACCCACAGATACGCAGTATTTT	CASSFQGRGPTDTQYF
TRBJ1-2	once	TRBD1	TRBV7-8	TGTGCCAGCAGCTTAGCCGGGAGTAGGACAGGGAAAGGCTACACCTTC	CASSLAGSRTGKGYTF
TRBJ1-4	-	-	TRBV5-1	TGCGCCAGCAGCTTGGTGTCGGGAATGGAAAAACTGTTTTTT	CASSLVSGMEKLFF
TRBJ2-7	once	TRBD2	TRBV19	TGTGCCAGTAGTACCGGGACTAGCGGTAACTACGAGCAGTACTTC	CASSTGTSGNYEQYF
TRBJ1-1	-	-	TRBV6-5	TGTGCCAGCAGTTATGGACAACAGAACACTGAAGCTTTCTTT	CASSYGQQNTEAFF
TRBJ1-2	-	TRBD1	TRBV4-3	TGCGCCAGCAGCCAAGATGGGACAGTAGGCTATGGCTACACCTTC	CASSQDGTVGYGYTF